Given below is one T cell receptor (beta chain) in context. Germline V gives CDR1 LNHDA, CDR2 SQIVND (reference sequence). CDR3 length equals 15 residues. The J segment lost 7 bases and the V segment lost 3 bases, leaving 8 bases of the junction unmatched. This entry is derived from a study of blood T cell repertoires in COVID-19. In the study overall: PBMCs, B-cell-depleted T cells, or T cells provided the cDNA or gDNA that made up the material.

Profiled with immunoSEQ multiplex PCR; TCRdb holds only in-frame clones, not every one. This table holds roughly 160,000 clones, roughly 88% found once. The source material was peripheral blood. This TCR came from a man younger than 35 with acute or convalescent COVID-19. The V and J genes are TRBV19 and TRBJ1-5; TRBD1 matches at 8 bases. CDR3 coding DNA: TGTGCCAGTAGTATTATGGACAGGGTCGGCCAGCCCCAGCATTTT. Translated: CASSIMDRVGQPQHF.